This TCR beta chain was identified during a study of neurological immune-mediated disorders. This clonotype was counted many times. Its antigen is not known. V shed 4 bases and J 2 bases; nucleotides not matched to a gene: 7. The CDR3 totals 15 residues. In germline, CDR1 is SGHRS, CDR2 YFSETQ. Study-wide points: No link was found between any clinical or MRI feature and the multiple sclerosis repertoire cluster.

The cDNA came from 5'RACE with 10-nucleotide random UMIs. TCRdb independently ran MiXCR on the 5' RACE reads; one entry per CDR3 protein. Here the sample spans about 53,000 distinct CDR3 sequences, roughly 3.5% being singletons. The sequenced sample consisted of PBMCs. The clonotype originates from a woman in her twenties or thirties with multiple sclerosis. The chain joins TRBV5-1 to TRBJ2-3, with 7 bases aligning to TRBD1. In nucleotides, the CDR3 is TGCGCCAGCAGCGCTGGGACAGTTCTCACAGATACGCAGTATTTT. Protein product: CASSAGTVLTDTQYF.